The 20 T cell receptor beta chains presented below share a single source sample, sequenced in a study of cytomegalovirus exposure and HLA in healthy donors. PCR used 60 Vbeta primers and 13 Jbeta primers. Sequencing used immunoSEQ multiplex PCR; TCRdb keeps in-frame clones, though not all of them. Here the sample spans approximately 150,000 clones, under 85% being singletons. The sequenced sample was PBMCs. These receptor sequences come from a human donor in good health.

CDR3 protein: CASSFAGHLTEAFF. The DNA of the CDR3 is TGCGCCAGCAGCTTCGCAGGACACCTCACTGAAGCTTTCTTT. The V call is TRBV5-1, the J call TRBJ1-1, with D possibly TRBD1 on 5 matching bases. Germline V gene lookup returns CDR1 SGHRS and CDR2 YFSETQ. The CDR3 covers 14 residues. The V gene lost 2 bases and the J gene lost 4 bases, with 12 bases spanning the gap.

The chain employs TRBV4-3 and TRBJ2-1; D gene ambiguous. The germline V gene encodes CDR1 LGHNA and CDR2 YSLEER. The length of the CDR3 is 13 residues. V lost 2 bases to trimming and J lost 10 bases, with 12 bases between them. CDR3: CASSQIGSCEQFF. CDR3 bases: TGCGCCAGCAGCCAAATCGGGTCCTGCGAGCAGTTCTTC.

This clone was observed a handful of times. The chain is built from TRBV30 and TRBJ1-2; D is ambiguous. The CDR3 has 13 amino acids. Per germline, CDR1 GTSNPN and CDR2 SVGIG (reference sequence). Deletions cut 2 bases from V and 7 bases from J, with 14 bases between. The DNA for the CDR3 is TGTGCCTGGAGTCAGGCGGGTTTCGGTGGCTACACCTTC. This sequence encodes CAWSQAGFGGYTF. Full variable domain (outside the CDR3, taken from reference TRBV30 and TRBJ1-2): SQTIHQWPATLVQPVGSPLSLECTVEGTSNPNLYWYRQAAGRGLQLLFYSVGIGQISSEVPQNLSASRPQDRQFILSSKKLLLSDSGFYLCAWSQAGFGGYTFGSGTRLTVV.

The rearrangement uses TRBV27 and TRBJ2-2, with D possibly being TRBD1 (5 bases). This CDR3 has 14 residues. Between the trimmed V and J ends, which lost 4 bases and 3 bases, there was a span of 9 bases. The germline CDR1 and CDR2 sequences are MNHEY and SMNVEV (reference sequence). The DNA of the CDR3 is TGTGCCAGCAGTTGGGGCCCGTACACCGGGGAGCTGTTTTTT. Protein sequence: CASSWGPYTGELFF.

The chain joins TRBV7-2 to TRBJ1-5, with 9 nucleotides matching TRBD1. CDR1 is SGHTA, CDR2 FQGNSA, per germline. There are 15 residues in the CDR3. V lost 5 bases to trimming and J lost 6 bases; unmatched junction nucleotides: 8. CDR3 sequence reads: CASSHGTGTAQPQHF. The CDR3 DNA follows: TGTGCCAGCAGCCACGGGACAGGGACCGCTCAGCCCCAGCATTTT.

The V gene is TRBV18, the J gene TRBJ2-3; TRBD2 matches at 10 bases. Germline CDR1 is KGHSH and CDR2 is LQKENI. J was trimmed by 4 bases and V by 5 bases; bases with no gene match: 15. CDR3 length: 18 residues. CDR3 nucleotides: TGTGCCAGCTCAGTTCTAGCGGGGGCCGATTCAGTCCCAGATACGCAGTATTTT. This encodes CASSVLAGADSVPDTQYF.

V usage is TRBV6-6 and J usage is TRBJ2-3; 11 bases fit TRBD1. Germline values: CDR1 MNHNY, CDR2 SVGAGI (reference sequence). The CDR3 spans 15 residues. J lost 4 bases, V lost 5 bases, and 5 bases had no gene match. CDR3 nucleotides: TGTGCCAGCAGTAAACCGGGACAGGGGGCAGATACGCAGTATTTT. Protein product: CASSKPGQGADTQYF.

This clone came up once. This chain joins TRBV7-8 and TRBJ1-1; weak D call: TRBD1 (6 bases). Per the germline V gene, CDR1 is SGHVS and CDR2 is FQNEAQ. V dropped 2 bases and J dropped 1 base, with 14 bases sitting between them. There are 16 residues in the CDR3. The CDR3, as DNA: TGTGCCAGCAGCTTAAGGGGGGGCCTTTGGAACACTGAAGCTTTCTTT. Translation gives CASSLRGGLWNTEAFF.

Turning to this clone: Compared with germline, one end of the junction differs, possibly owing to a read error. The chain uses TRBV2 and TRBJ2-7; the D is unclear. Germline CDR1 is SNHLY and CDR2 is FYNNEI. CDR3 length: 13 amino acids. CDR3: CASREDGSYEQYF. The CDR3 DNA is TGTGCCAGCAGAGAAGACGGCTCCTACGAGCAGTACTTC.

V gene TRBV7-8 combines with J gene TRBJ1-3; D not resolved. Germline V CDR1 and CDR2: SGHVS, FQNEAQ. The CDR3 consists of 16 residues. V gave up 1 base and J gave up 2 bases, with 12 bases separating them. The CDR3 reads CASSLEVAGAGNTIYF. The DNA for the CDR3 is TGTGCCAGCAGCTTAGAAGTGGCCGGGGCTGGAAACACCATATATTTT.

This sequence joins TRBV4-1 and TRBJ2-5, with 7 bases that match TRBD2. V shed 5 bases and J 5 bases; nucleotides not matched to a gene: 5. The CDR3 sequence is 13 residues long. Per the germline V gene, CDR1 is MGHRA and CDR2 is YSYEKL. The CDR3 sequence is CASSSGLQETQYF. CDR3 sequence (DNA): TGCGCCAGCAGCTCGGGACTACAGGAGACCCAGTACTTC.

V is TRBV7-6 and J is TRBJ1-5; TRBD1 is a possible D gene (5 bases). The CDR3 length is 14 residues. The germline V gene has CDR1 SGHVS and CDR2 FNYEAQ. The V and J ends lost 5 bases and 1 base respectively, with 9 bases between them. CDR3 region: CASSAGRSNQPQHF. The DNA for the CDR3 is TGTGCCAGCAGCGCAGGGAGGAGCAATCAGCCCCAGCATTTT.

The J gene is TRBJ2-7, the V gene TRBV5-6; 9 bases align to TRBD1. Germline-derived CDR1 and CDR2 are SGHDT and YYEEEE. The CDR3 totals 14 residues. Trimming at V came to 4 bases and at J to 2 bases, leaving 4 bases not matched to a gene. The CDR3 sequence is CASSATGGAYEQYF. The CDR3 DNA is TGTGCCAGCAGCGCGACAGGGGGGGCCTACGAGCAGTACTTC. Complete variable domain (other parts from reference TRBV5-6 and TRBJ2-7): DAGVTQSPTHLIKTRGQQVTLRCSPKSGHDTVSWYQQALGQGPQFIFQYYEEEERQRGNFPDRFSGHQFPNYSSELNVNALLLGDSALYLCASSATGGAYEQYFGPGTRLTVT.

J is TRBJ1-2 and V is TRBV27; D possibly corresponds to TRBD1 (6 bases). Trimming took 2 bases from V and 6 from J, leaving 16 bases between them. Germline V gene data show CDR1 as MNHEY and CDR2 as SMNVEV (reference sequence). The CDR3 has 15 residues. This chain's CDR3 is CASSLGPRGGDGYTF. The DNA for the CDR3 is TGTGCCAGCAGTTTAGGCCCCAGGGGAGGGGATGGCTACACCTTC.

V is TRBV2 and J is TRBJ1-1; a possible D gene is TRBD1 (5 bases). The CDR3 runs to 13 residues. The V end lost 4 bases, the J end lost 5 bases, and 11 bases lay between the germline ends. CDR1 SNHLY and CDR2 FYNNEI come from the germline V gene. CDR3 loop: CASSVLGRTEAFF. For the CDR3, the DNA is TGTGCCAGCAGTGTGCTGGGGCGGACTGAAGCTTTCTTT.

This clone was detected only a few times. The J gene is TRBJ1-1, the V gene TRBV9; D is perhaps TRBD1 (5 bases). The V end was cut by 0 bases, the J end by 4 bases, with 16 bases between. Germline values: CDR1 SGDLS, CDR2 YYNGEE. The CDR3 totals 16 residues. CDR3 region: CASSVATGMRSTEAFF. The CDR3 region has the DNA TGTGCCAGCAGCGTAGCTACAGGCATGAGATCCACTGAAGCTTTCTTT.

The V and J genes are TRBV7-2 and TRBJ2-5; D is unclear. The CDR3 is 13 residues long. Germline V gene lookup returns CDR1 SGHTA and CDR2 FQGNSA. Trimming stripped 8 bases from V and 5 bases from J, with 15 bases between. CDR3: CASLGRGSETQYF. Here the CDR3 DNA reads TGTGCCAGCCTCGGCCGCGGCTCGGAGACCCAGTACTTC.

The chain couples TRBV7-9 to TRBJ1-1; the match to TRBD1 covers 10 bases. This CDR3 has 16 residues. J was trimmed by 1 base and V by 4 bases; bases with no gene match: 6. CDR1 is SEHNR, CDR2 FQNEAQ, per germline (reference sequence). CDR3 sequence reads: CASSSPGQGGNTEAFF. In nucleotides, the CDR3 is TGTGCCAGCAGCTCCCCCGGACAGGGGGGGAACACTGAAGCTTTCTTT. Drawing the rest from reference TRBV7-9 and TRBJ1-1, the complete variable domain is DTGVSQNPRHKITKRGQNVTFRCDPISEHNRLYWYRQTLGQGPEFLTYFQNEAQLEKSRLLSDRFSAERPKGSFSTLEIQRTEQGDSAMYLCASSSPGQGGNTEAFFGQGTRLTVV.

V usage is TRBV7-9 and J usage is TRBJ2-7, with 8 bases fitting TRBD1. V shed 3 bases, J shed 3 bases, and the junction held 7 bases outside the gene matches. The CDR3 spans 15 residues. CDR1 is SEHNR, CDR2 FQNEAQ, per germline (reference sequence). The CDR3 DNA follows: TGTGCCAGCAGCTTGAGACAGGGGCTTAGCTACGAGCAGTACTTC. Translating gives CASSLRQGLSYEQYF.

The rearrangement joins TRBV6-5 to TRBJ2-7, with 8 bases fitting TRBD2. The germline CDR1 and CDR2 sequences are MNHEY and SVGAGI. Losses at the gene ends were 6 bases for V and 4 bases for J; bases not matched to a gene: 2. The CDR3 contains 12 residues. This chain's CDR3 is CASRTSEYEQYF. In nucleotides, the CDR3 is TGTGCCAGCAGGACTAGCGAATACGAGCAGTACTTC.